A selection of T cell receptor beta chains follows, all from one sample in a study of T cells in tuberculosis. This table comes from immunoSEQ multiplex PCR, and its TCRdb copy is limited to in-frame clones, with some not included. Seen here are about 49,000 clones, 90% to 95% observed once, and the top ten hold about 1.5%. Source: PBMCs, taken at tuberculosis diagnosis. These receptors all come from an adult with tuberculosis. Each CDR3 is given with its conserved first and last residue. A D gene is named only where the DNA matches it firmly. Expanded clones are given a class, and other clones once, few, many or no size at all.

clone_size: NA
d_call: NA
v_call: TRBV29-1
j_call: TRBJ2-7
cdr3_nt: TGCAGCGTTATCCCCTCGGGCGACAGCCTTCACTTC
cdr3_aa: CSVIPSGDSLHF

clone_size: NA
d_call: NA
v_call: TRBV28
j_call: TRBJ1-2
cdr3_nt: TGTGCCACCGCAGTACAGGGTGACTATGGCTACACCTTC
cdr3_aa: CATAVQGDYGYTF

clone_size: NA
d_call: NA
v_call: TRBV19
j_call: TRBJ2-1
cdr3_nt: TGTGCCAGTAGTATTAAAGGTAGGGGTAGGCAGTTCTTC
cdr3_aa: CASSIKGRGRQFF

clone_size: NA
d_call: TRBD1
v_call: TRBV19
j_call: TRBJ2-7
cdr3_nt: TGTGCCAGTAGTCCCACAGGGGGCGCGGAAAAGCGCGAGCAGTACTTC
cdr3_aa: CASSPTGGAEKREQYF

clone_size: NA
d_call: NA
v_call: TRBV6-6
j_call: TRBJ2-5
cdr3_nt: TGTGCCACCTCTCTAGAGGGAATCTCACAAGAGACCCAGTACTTC
cdr3_aa: CATSLEGISQETQYF

clone_size: NA
d_call: TRBD1
v_call: TRBV30
j_call: TRBJ1-1
cdr3_nt: TGTGCCTGGATTAGGAGGGGGCCGCTTGCTGAAGCTTTCTTT
cdr3_aa: CAWIRRGPLAEAFF

clone_size: NA
d_call: NA
v_call: TRBV5-1
j_call: TRBJ2-7
cdr3_nt: TGCGCCAGCAGCTTGCAGCCAGGGCCTACCTCCTACGAGCAGTACTTC
cdr3_aa: CASSLQPGPTSYEQYF

clone_size: NA
d_call: NA
v_call: TRBV27
j_call: TRBJ2-1
cdr3_nt: TGTGCCAGCAGTTTACTAGGCTCCAATGAGCAGTTCTTC
cdr3_aa: CASSLLGSNEQFF

clone_size: NA
d_call: NA
v_call: TRBV10-3
j_call: TRBJ2-7
cdr3_nt: TGTGCCATCAGTGAGACGACAGTAGCCTACGAGCAGTACTTC
cdr3_aa: CAISETTVAYEQYF

clone_size: NA
d_call: NA
v_call: TRBV11-2
j_call: TRBJ2-2
cdr3_nt: TGTGCCAGCAGCCCAGGGACACGTTCTACCGGGGAGCTGTTTTTT
cdr3_aa: CASSPGTRSTGELFF

clone_size: few
d_call: NA
v_call: TRBV5-1
j_call: TRBJ2-1
cdr3_nt: TGCGCCAGCAGCTTGTCGTGGAGGGGTGGCAGCTCCTACAATGAGCAGTTCTTC
cdr3_aa: CASSLSWRGGSSYNEQFF

clone_size: NA
d_call: NA
v_call: TRBV29-1
j_call: TRBJ2-7
cdr3_nt: TGCAGCGTGACGGGACATTTCTACGAGCAGTACTTC
cdr3_aa: CSVTGHFYEQYF

clone_size: NA
d_call: NA
v_call: TRBV10-2
j_call: TRBJ2-2
cdr3_nt: TGCGCCAGCAGGTCTCTCGGGGCGAACACCGGGGAGCTGTTTTTT
cdr3_aa: CASRSLGANTGELFF

clone_size: once
d_call: NA
v_call: TRBV28
j_call: TRBJ1-1
cdr3_nt: TGTGCCAGCAGCAGTGCTCTGAACACTGAAGCTTTCTTT
cdr3_aa: CASSSALNTEAFF

clone_size: few
d_call: TRBD2
v_call: TRBV6-5
j_call: TRBJ2-3
cdr3_nt: TGTGCCAGCAGTTCGAGGGGACTAGCGCCAGATACGCAGTATTTT
cdr3_aa: CASSSRGLAPDTQYF

clone_size: NA
d_call: TRBD1
v_call: TRBV2
j_call: TRBJ1-1
cdr3_nt: TGTGCCAGCAGTGCCGACAGGGGGAACACTGAAGCTTTCTTT
cdr3_aa: CASSADRGNTEAFF

clone_size: once
d_call: NA
v_call: TRBV5-4
j_call: TRBJ2-1
cdr3_nt: TGTGCCAGCAGCTCCTTGGAGACAGATGAGCAGTTCTTC
cdr3_aa: CASSSLETDEQFF

clone_size: once
d_call: NA
v_call: TRBV6-5
j_call: TRBJ2-1
cdr3_nt: TGTGCCAGCAGTTCCAGGGACTCCTACAATGAGCAGTTCTTC
cdr3_aa: CASSSRDSYNEQFF

clone_size: once
d_call: TRBD1
v_call: TRBV19
j_call: TRBJ2-7
cdr3_nt: TGTGCCAGTAGTGACACCGGGACAGGGGTTCTCCACGAGCAGTACTTC
cdr3_aa: CASSDTGTGVLHEQYF

clone_size: few
d_call: TRBD1
v_call: TRBV5-6
j_call: TRBJ2-2
cdr3_nt: TGTGCCAGCAGCAGGAACCAGGGGGCGAACACCGGGGAGCTGTTTTTT
cdr3_aa: CASSRNQGANTGELFF

clone_size: NA
d_call: NA
v_call: TRBV23-1
j_call: TRBJ1-1
cdr3_nt: TGCGCCAGCAGCGAGGACAGTTCAGCTTTCTTT
cdr3_aa: CASSEDSSAFF

clone_size: NA
d_call: TRBD1
v_call: TRBV19
j_call: TRBJ2-4
cdr3_nt: TGTGCCAGTAAGGGACAGCGAAGTCAGTACTTC
cdr3_aa: CASKGQRSQYF

clone_size: NA
d_call: NA
v_call: TRBV4-1
j_call: TRBJ1-1
cdr3_nt: TGCGCCAGCAGCCAAGAAGTCCAGGTGAACACTGAAGCTTTCTTT
cdr3_aa: CASSQEVQVNTEAFF

clone_size: NA
d_call: NA
v_call: TRBV30
j_call: TRBJ2-5
cdr3_nt: TGTGCCTGGAGTGTTGGGCAGCAAGAGACCCAGTACTTC
cdr3_aa: CAWSVGQQETQYF

clone_size: NA
d_call: NA
v_call: TRBV19
j_call: TRBJ1-1
cdr3_nt: TGTGCCAGTAGTATTCGGGGGGGGAACACTGAAGCTTTCTTT
cdr3_aa: CASSIRGGNTEAFF

clone_size: NA
d_call: TRBD1
v_call: TRBV4-3
j_call: TRBJ1-2
cdr3_nt: TGCGCCAGCAGCCAAGCGACAGGGGGGGCTAACTATGGCTACACCTTC
cdr3_aa: CASSQATGGANYGYTF

clone_size: few
d_call: TRBD1
v_call: TRBV14
j_call: TRBJ1-1
cdr3_nt: TGTGCCAGCAGCCAAGAAAGACAGGGGATGGCTGAAGCTTTCTTT
cdr3_aa: CASSQERQGMAEAFF

clone_size: NA
d_call: NA
v_call: TRBV7-9
j_call: TRBJ1-1
cdr3_nt: TGTGCCAGCAGCTTAGTTCCCCAGGAAGCTTTCTTT
cdr3_aa: CASSLVPQEAFF

clone_size: NA
d_call: NA
v_call: TRBV5-1
j_call: TRBJ1-1
cdr3_nt: TGCGCCAGCAGCTTGCTGTCCAGGGATGACACTGAAGCTTTCTTT
cdr3_aa: CASSLLSRDDTEAFF

clone_size: once
d_call: NA
v_call: TRBV5-6
j_call: TRBJ2-2
cdr3_nt: TGTGCCAGCAGCTTGGTACGCGGTGGGGAGCTGTTTTTT
cdr3_aa: CASSLVRGGELFF

clone_size: NA
d_call: TRBD1
v_call: TRBV7-2
j_call: TRBJ1-5
cdr3_nt: TGTGCCAGCAGCCCCCTAGACAGGGGTGATCAGCCCCAGCATTTT
cdr3_aa: CASSPLDRGDQPQHF

clone_size: NA
d_call: NA
v_call: TRBV18
j_call: TRBJ1-1
cdr3_nt: TGTGCCAGCTCACCAGAAAATCCCCTAAACACTGAAGCTTTCTTT
cdr3_aa: CASSPENPLNTEAFF

clone_size: NA
d_call: NA
v_call: TRBV10-2
j_call: TRBJ1-5
cdr3_nt: TGCGCCAGCAGTGGACAAACGAGCAATCAGCCCCAGCATTTT
cdr3_aa: CASSGQTSNQPQHF

clone_size: NA
d_call: NA
v_call: TRBV30
j_call: TRBJ2-5
cdr3_nt: TGTGCCTGGAGAAAAGAGAGAGAGACCCAGTACTTC
cdr3_aa: CAWRKERETQYF

clone_size: once
d_call: NA
v_call: TRBV14
j_call: TRBJ1-4
cdr3_nt: TGTGCCAGCAGCCACCCCAGAGGGTTAACTAATGAAAAACTGTTTTTT
cdr3_aa: CASSHPRGLTNEKLFF

clone_size: NA
d_call: NA
v_call: TRBV30
j_call: TRBJ1-3
cdr3_nt: TGTGCCTGGAGACCCCCGGGAGCTGGAAACACCATATATTTT
cdr3_aa: CAWRPPGAGNTIYF

clone_size: few
d_call: NA
v_call: TRBV4-1
j_call: TRBJ2-7
cdr3_nt: TGCGCCAGCAGATCAAACCACCCGGGAGAGTCCTACGAGCAGTACTTC
cdr3_aa: CASRSNHPGESYEQYF

clone_size: NA
d_call: TRBD1
v_call: TRBV30
j_call: TRBJ1-1
cdr3_nt: TGTGCCTGGTCTCAGGGGGCCCGGAACACTGAAGCTTTCTTT
cdr3_aa: CAWSQGARNTEAFF

clone_size: few
d_call: NA
v_call: TRBV2
j_call: TRBJ1-1
cdr3_nt: TGTGCCACAAGTTCCGACCGGGTTTCAGGGGCTTTCTTT
cdr3_aa: CATSSDRVSGAFF

clone_size: NA
d_call: NA
v_call: TRBV9
j_call: TRBJ2-3
cdr3_nt: TGTGCCAGCAGCTCCCGTGGAGGGGAGGGCACAGATACGCAGTATTTT
cdr3_aa: CASSSRGGEGTDTQYF

clone_size: NA
d_call: NA
v_call: TRBV7-8
j_call: TRBJ2-1
cdr3_nt: TGTGCCAGCAGCTCCATGCGCAACAATGAGCAGTTCTTC
cdr3_aa: CASSSMRNNEQFF

clone_size: once
d_call: NA
v_call: TRBV9
j_call: TRBJ1-2
cdr3_nt: TGTGCCAGCAGCGCTCCGGGGGGGAGCTATGGCTACACCTTC
cdr3_aa: CASSAPGGSYGYTF

clone_size: NA
d_call: NA
v_call: TRBV5-6
j_call: TRBJ1-2
cdr3_nt: TGTGCCAGCACTCGGGAGGGGCGGAGGGGCTACACCTTC
cdr3_aa: CASTREGRRGYTF

clone_size: NA
d_call: NA
v_call: TRBV11-2
j_call: TRBJ2-2
cdr3_nt: TGTGCCAGCAGCCAATCAGGGTCGGACACCGGGGAGCTGTTTTTT
cdr3_aa: CASSQSGSDTGELFF

clone_size: NA
d_call: TRBD2
v_call: TRBV19
j_call: TRBJ2-1
cdr3_nt: TGTGCCAGTAGTATCCCACGAAGCGGGAGGGGAAATGAGCAGTTCTTC
cdr3_aa: CASSIPRSGRGNEQFF

clone_size: NA
d_call: TRBD2
v_call: TRBV11-2
j_call: TRBJ2-2
cdr3_nt: TGTGCCAGCAGCTCGGGACTAGCGGGAGGACGAGGCGGGGAGCTGTTTTTT
cdr3_aa: CASSSGLAGGRGGELFF

clone_size: once
d_call: TRBD1
v_call: TRBV30
j_call: TRBJ1-6
cdr3_nt: TGTGCCTGGAGTTTGAGACAGGGCACCATTAATAATTCACCCCTCCACTTT
cdr3_aa: CAWSLRQGTINNSPLHF